The T cell receptor (beta chain) described here comes from a study of blood T cell repertoires in COVID-19. The germline V gene encodes CDR1 SGHRS and CDR2 YFSETQ. CDR3 length: 16 residues. Losses at the gene ends were 4 bases for V and 4 bases for J; bases not matched to a gene: 6. Using immunoSEQ multiplex PCR, the repertoire was profiled, and TCRdb retains in-frame clones only, with some absent. This table holds about 280,000 clones, 70% to 90% found once. The rearrangement joins TRBV5-1 to TRBJ2-2, with 11 nucleotides matching TRBD2. The TCR comes from a man aged 18 to 29 with active or convalescent COVID-19. Sequencing was carried out using peripheral blood. CDR3 DNA: TGCGCCAGCAGCCCCGGGACTAGCGGATCCACCGGGGAGCTGTTTTTT. It codes for CASSPGTSGSTGELFF.